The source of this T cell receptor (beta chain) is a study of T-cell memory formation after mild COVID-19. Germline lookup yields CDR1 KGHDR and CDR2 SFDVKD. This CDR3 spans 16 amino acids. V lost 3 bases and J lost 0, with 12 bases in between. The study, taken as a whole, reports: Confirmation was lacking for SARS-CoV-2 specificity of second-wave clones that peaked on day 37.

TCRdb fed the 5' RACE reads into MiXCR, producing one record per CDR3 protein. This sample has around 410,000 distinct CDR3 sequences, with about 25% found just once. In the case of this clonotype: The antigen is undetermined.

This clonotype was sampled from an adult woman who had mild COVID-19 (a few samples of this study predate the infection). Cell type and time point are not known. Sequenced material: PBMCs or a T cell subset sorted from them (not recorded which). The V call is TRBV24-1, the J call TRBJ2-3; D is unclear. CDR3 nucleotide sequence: TGTGCCACCAGTGATCCGTGTATTACTAGCACAGATACGCAGTATTTT. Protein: CATSDPCITSTDTQYF.